Described below is a single T cell receptor (beta chain) sequence and its context. Its antigen is still unknown. No clone much larger than this one lies a single base away; base qualities are absent. The record originates from a study of blood T cell repertoires in COVID-19 (dated by TCRdb to the early 2020s). With regard to the full study: Collaborator samples came from the United States, Italy and Spain and covered acute and convalescent phases of COVID-19. The samples were drawn from two sources: the first 160 participants of the ongoing ImmuneRACE study, and 1,000 to 1,500 subjects contributed by 6 global collaborators. Where available, HLA class I and class II types were taken from metadata supplied by the sample provider and were not determined by assay-based typing. A freely available public database, intended as a resource for researchers studying the immune response to SARS-CoV-2, is where the repertoires were released. The dataset comprised deeply sampled blood TCRbeta repertoires from subjects exposed to, actively infected with, or recovered from COVID-19. Nearly every sample came with metadata listing a de-identified subject ID, COVID-19 status, age in years and sex. The prospective study material was composed of cDNA or gDNA derived from T cells, B-cell-depleted T cells, or PBMCs.

CDR1 is given as SQVTM and CDR2 as ANQGSEA, both from the germline V gene. Counted from cysteine to phenylalanine, this CDR3 has 14 amino acids. Only the CDR3 DNA is retained, 42 bases long and in frame from the first base. Germline trimming: 6 bases from V, 4 bases from J; junction bases outside gene matches: 9. Beyond this particular receptor, the publication reports: How much clinical and demographic metadata was included differed by source and by participant, and the metadata was provided uncurated.

Collaborating institutions collected whole blood in K2EDTA tubes following their own protocols. Collaborator samples were shipped for TCRbeta analysis as frozen whole blood, isolated PBMCs, or DNA extracted from either sample type. The immunoSEQ Assay, a bias-controlled multiplex PCR, was used to amplify TCRbeta CDR3 regions from genomic DNA. Per the original workflow: Nucleated cell counts per sample were estimated from amplification of reference gene primers within the assay. To quantify the absolute abundance of each unique TCRbeta CDR3 rearrangement, sequence reads were collapsed and filtered. For each sample, productive Simpson clonality was calculated as the square root of Simpson's diversity index over productive rearrangements. In TCRdb, the immuneACCESS table is reduced to in-frame sequences with V and J assigned. These tables do not hold every clone; where another copy was compared, an unresolved V gene accounts for under half, and the others remain unexplained. The V and J calls and clone size are taken from that table; D and trimming were inferred from the DNA. This sample lists 130,000 or so clones; more than 70% were detected once. The ten largest clones add up to 1.4% to 1.5% of the sample.

Recombination linked TRBV29-1 to TRBJ2-7, with 10 middle bases fitting TRBD1. This clonotype originated in a man in his fifties or sixties with acute or convalescent COVID-19. The specimen sequenced was peripheral blood. The CDR3 amino acid sequence is: CSVLDRGRQYEQYF. The nucleotide sequence is TGCAGCGTACTCGACAGGGGGCGACAATACGAGCAGTACTTC.